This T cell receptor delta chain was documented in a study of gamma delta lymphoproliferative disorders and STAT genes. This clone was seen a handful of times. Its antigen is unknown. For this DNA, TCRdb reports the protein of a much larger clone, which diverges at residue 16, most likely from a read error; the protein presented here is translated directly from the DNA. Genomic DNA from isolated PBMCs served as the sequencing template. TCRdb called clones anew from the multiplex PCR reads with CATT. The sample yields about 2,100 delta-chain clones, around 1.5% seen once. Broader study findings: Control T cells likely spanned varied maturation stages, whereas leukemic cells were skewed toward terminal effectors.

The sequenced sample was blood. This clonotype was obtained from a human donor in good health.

CDR3 nucleotide sequence: TGTGCCTGTGACACCGTTTCGGGCCTGGGGGGGTACACCGATAAACCCATCTTT. Its protein is CACDTVSGLGGYTDKPIF. The V and J genes are TRDV2 and TRDJ1; 7 bases fit TRDD3. The germline V gene has CDR1 GEAIGNYY and CDR2 EKD. CDR3 length: 18 amino acids.